This T cell receptor delta chain was documented in a study of γδ T cells in repeated Plasmodium falciparum infection. Study context: The natural-infection arm compared Malian children under seasonal malaria with matched Australian children. Malian repertoires were sampled cross-sectionally without transmission and longitudinally through febrile malaria.

TCRdb re-processed the multiplex PCR reads via CATT. This repertoire shows around 50,000 delta-chain clones, about 1.6% found once; its top ten account for 8.6%. Study-level results: Repeated controlled infections reportedly drove waves of new clonotype selection in Vdelta2-negative, mostly Vdelta1+, gammadelta repertoires.

Vgamma9/Vdelta2+ and Vdelta2-negative gammadelta T cells were flow-sorted from PBMC for bulk sequencing. The ends lost 3 bases at V and 1 base at J; junction bases unmatched: 6. The CDR3 sequence is 15 residues long. The V gene's germline CDR1 is GEAIGNYY and CDR2 EKD. To note about this clone: Its antigen is undetermined. The protein recorded in TCRdb matches a much larger clone and deviates from this DNA's translation at residue 9, suggesting a read error; the protein here is obtained by translating the DNA.

The V call is TRDV2, the J call TRDJ1, with 8 positions matching TRDD3. The sample was gamma-delta T cells from blood. The receptor's source is a pool of human donors (malaria-infected and uninfected, not separated). The CDR3 DNA reads as TGTGCCTGTGACGTACTGGGGGTTTCCACCGATAAACTCATCTTT. It translates to CACDVLGVSTDKLIF.